This record covers a single TCR beta chain. The entry originates in a study of shared T cell receptors in the human thymus. Germline CDR1 MDHEN, CDR2 SYDVKM. The CDR3 is made up of 14 amino acids. V lost 5 bases to trimming and J lost 5 bases; unmatched junction nucleotides: 2. Only in-frame clones appear in the TCRdb table, and some are missing; sequencing was by immunoSEQ multiplex PCR. The sample gives hundreds of thousands of clones, approximately 78% of which show up once; roughly 0.013% is in the top ten. These data are also associated with another study on human thymus T cells. That publication notes: Thymus specimens were resections from corrective heart surgery. Blood and thymic repertoires both appeared biased in V and J gene usage. Related research described strongly overlapping thymic repertoires in unrelated people.

The sequenced sample consisted of thymocytes. This chain links TRBV28 with TRBJ1-5, with 11 bases identical to TRBD1. The sequence derives from a boy in the first two years of life with a congenital heart defect. As DNA, the CDR3 is TGTGCCAGCAGTGGGGGACAGGGGGATCAGCCCCAGCATTTT. Its translation is CASSGGQGDQPQHF.